This T cell receptor beta chain was identified in a study of human T cells and chemical hapten exposure. Across the whole study: Alopecia areata, totalis and universalis patients, mostly female, were included.

As for time point: patch test 1, 2 weeks after DPC sensitization. The treatment is: therapeutic diphenylcyclopropenone sensitization with weekly scalp DPC. With regard to this clonotype: What it binds is unknown.

One entry per CDR3 protein, called by TCRdb with MiXCR from the RACE reads. The sample shows 75,000 to 100,000 distinct CDR3 sequences, around an eighth of them seen only once. Findings and limits, study-wide: TCRs exceeding a frequency of 1 in 1000 stayed unchanged under DPC sensitization.

Per the germline V gene, CDR1 is MNHEY and CDR2 is SVGAGI. The CDR3 length is 16 residues. V dropped 4 bases and J dropped 1; count of bases not matched to a gene: 6. This specimen consisted of whole blood, obtained in connection with sensitization to the hapten diphenylcyclopropenone (DPC). The clonotype comes from a woman in her 40s with alopecia areata. Some clones in this sample may be carry-over from other donors' samples. The rearrangement uses TRBV6-5 and TRBJ2-1; 8 positions match TRBD2. CDR3 sequence reads: CASSSLAGRSYNEQFF. CDR3 nucleotides: TGTGCCAGCAGTTCCTTAGCGGGAAGGTCCTACAATGAGCAGTTCTTC.